This T cell receptor (beta chain) was found in a study of blood T cell repertoires in COVID-19. Study at large: Samples representing acute and convalescent COVID-19 were sourced from the United States, Italy and Spain.

The study drew participants aged about 18 to 89 years from some 24 US areas. All exposed participants met a person with COVID-19 within 2 weeks before entering the study. Per the original methods: For nucleated cells, counts were estimated from reference gene primer amplification. The assay was immunoSEQ multiplex PCR, and TCRdb's table has in-frame clones only and misses some. That table supplies the V and J calls and clone size; D and trimming were determined from the DNA. Of more than 300,000 clones in the sample, approximately 91% were seen once. The CDR3 sequence is 15 residues long. The germline V gene has CDR1 SEHNR and CDR2 FQNEAQ (reference sequence). V lost 0 bases and J lost 4; bases outside the gene matches: 5.

The receptor was derived from a woman aged 30 to 39 who had been exposed to COVID-19. This sequence joins TRBV7-9 and TRBJ1-2, with 7 bases lining up with TRBD1. Material for sequencing was PBMCs or T cells enriched from blood (not recorded which). The CDR3: CASSLAGDSAYGYTF. CDR3 DNA sequence: TGTGCCAGCAGCTTAGCCGGGGACAGCGCCTATGGCTACACCTTC.